This is a list of T cell receptor beta chains from one sample in a study of blood T cell repertoires in COVID-19. Using immunoSEQ multiplex PCR, the repertoire was profiled, and TCRdb retains in-frame clones only, with some absent. Counted here are over 250,000 clones, 75% to 95% occurring once; the ten biggest clones make up approximately 2.6%. Material: peripheral blood. The receptors derive from a person under 30 with COVID-19, enrolled during active disease. The CDR3 runs from the conserved cysteine through the conserved F or W. Fields, in order: V gene, J gene, D gene, CDR3 length, clone size, CDR3 DNA, CDR3 protein. The D gene is left open where the match is weak. A row's size may be missing; if present it is once, few, many or a size class.

TRBV5-4,TRBJ1-6,-,14,-,TGTGCCAGCAGCTTAGGACAGTCCGGGACACCCCTCCACTTT,CASSLGQSGTPLHF
TRBV25-1,TRBJ1-5,-,12,-,TGTGCCAGCAGTTCATCGGATCAGCCCCAGCATTTT,CASSSSDQPQHF
TRBV19,TRBJ2-7,-,14,-,TGTGCCAGTAGTATTGGAGAGGCCTCCTACGAGCAGTACTTC,CASSIGEASYEQYF
TRBV27,TRBJ2-7,-,14,-,TGTGCCAGCAGTTACGGGTTCCCCTCCTACGAGCAGTACTTC,CASSYGFPSYEQYF
TRBV5-1,TRBJ1-3,TRBD1,15,few,TGCGCCAGCTCCGCAGGGGGCTTCTCTGGAAACACCATATATTTT,CASSAGGFSGNTIYF
TRBV18,TRBJ2-3,-,14,-,TGTGCCAGCTCACCTGGGACTAGCACAGATACGCAGTATTTT,CASSPGTSTDTQYF
TRBV2,TRBJ2-7,TRBD2,14,-,TGTGCCAGCATAGCGGGTAAAAGGATCTACGAGCAGTACTTC,CASIAGKRIYEQYF
TRBV7-9,TRBJ2-1,TRBD2,18,-,TGTGCCAGCTCCTCGGGACTAGCGGGACTCGGGTCCTACAATGAGCAGTTCTTC,CASSSGLAGLGSYNEQFF
TRBV6-5,TRBJ1-4,TRBD1,13,-,TGTGCCAGCAGCGGGACAGGGAGTGAAAAACTGTTTTTT,CASSGTGSEKLFF
TRBV28,TRBJ2-7,TRBD1,15,-,TGTGCCAGCAGTTTGTCAACAGGGGGACCCTACGAGCAGTACTTC,CASSLSTGGPYEQYF
TRBV29-1,TRBJ2-7,TRBD1,17,-,TGCAGCGCCCTGGGGTGGGGACAGGACTCTAGCTCCTACGAGCAGTACTTC,CSALGWGQDSSSYEQYF
TRBV27,TRBJ2-3,TRBD2,16,-,TGTGCCAGCAAGCTGACTAGCGGGACTAGCACAGATACGCAGTATTTT,CASKLTSGTSTDTQYF
TRBV4-1,TRBJ2-7,-,13,-,TGCGCCAGCAGCCAAGATCGGGGTTTCGAGCAGTACTTC,CASSQDRGFEQYF
TRBV4-1,TRBJ1-1,-,15,-,TGCGCCAGCAGCCAGGGGCCTAGGATGAACACTGAAGCTTTCTTT,CASSQGPRMNTEAFF
TRBV7-2,TRBJ1-4,-,15,once,TGTGCCAGCAGCTTAGAAACAGGCCCCCGAGAAAAACTGTTTTTT,CASSLETGPREKLFF
TRBV5-1,TRBJ2-1,-,14,-,TGCGCCAGCAGCTTTTACGGACTACTCAATGAGCAGTTCTTC,CASSFYGLLNEQFF
TRBV27,TRBJ2-3,TRBD2,18,-,TGTGCCAGCAGTTCCTTGTTGGGACTAGCGGGTCGCACAGATACGCAGTATTTT,CASSSLLGLAGRTDTQYF
TRBV7-8,TRBJ2-1,TRBD1,13,-,TGTGCCAGCAGCTCCGGACAGGTTAATGAGCAGTTCTTC,CASSSGQVNEQFF
TRBV5-4,TRBJ2-3,TRBD1,14,-,TGTGCCACCCGGAGACAGGGTGACACAGATACGCAGTATTTT,CATRRQGDTDTQYF